Listed below are T cell receptor beta chains from one sample, sequenced in a study of post-analysis software for immune sequencing data. TCRdb used MiXCR to reprocess the PCR reads, holding one entry per CDR3 protein. Here the sample spans fewer than 550,000 distinct CDR3 sequences, around 34% being singletons. What was sequenced was blood. The origin of the receptors is a girl aged 2 to 17 with multiple sclerosis. Both conserved end residues are part of each CDR3. The order of the fields is D gene, clone size, V gene, CDR3 protein. A D gene is named only where the DNA matches it firmly. Size is omitted from some rows. Given values are once, few, many or a class for expanded clones.

NA | NA | TRBV2 | CASSEAQRSTEAFF
NA | few | TRBV9 | CASSVAAGSYEQYF
NA | NA | TRBV20-1 | CSAREGGRRTEAFF
NA | few | TRBV13 | CASSLAGAAKNIQYF
NA | few | TRBV6-1 | CASWAMNTGELFF
NA | NA | TRBV5-6 | CASSLGGRDFYEQYF
TRBD1 | NA | TRBV6-6 | CATDRGQSGANYGYTF
NA | few | TRBV20-1 | CSARPGGPLGPQHF
TRBD1 | NA | TRBV6-5 | CASSYSLTGLNTEAFF
NA | many | TRBV10-3 | CAISEKGSKQFF
TRBD1 | NA | TRBV10-3 | CAIGERGDRSSYNEQFF